The rows below give T cell receptor beta chains drawn from one sample of a study of blood T cell repertoires in COVID-19. Using immunoSEQ multiplex PCR, the repertoire was profiled, and TCRdb retains in-frame clones only, with some absent. The sample carries 150,000 to 180,000 clones, about 85% recorded once. The sequencing sample was made of peripheral blood. Receptors were obtained from a man aged 55 to 69 with COVID-19, enrolled during active disease. Each CDR3 is given with its conserved first and last residue. Fields, in order: D gene, J gene, V gene, CDR3 length, clone size, CDR3 protein, CDR3 DNA. The D gene is left open where the match is weak. Some rows mark clone size as missing; the rest say once, few, many or name a class of expanded clone.

D: TRBD1
J: TRBJ2-7
V: TRBV28
length: 12
size: NA
CDR3: CASGDRVYEQYF
DNA: TGTGCCAGCGGGGACAGGGTCTACGAGCAGTACTTC

D: NA
J: TRBJ2-3
V: TRBV7-7
length: 17
size: NA
CDR3: CASSSRLRLEGTDTQYF
DNA: TGTGCTAGCAGCTCCCGCCTGAGACTAGAAGGCACAGATACGCAGTATTTT

D: TRBD2
J: TRBJ2-1
V: TRBV7-2
length: 16
size: NA
CDR3: CASSLAGLAGANEQFF
DNA: TGTGCCAGCAGCTTAGCAGGGCTAGCGGGAGCCAATGAGCAGTTCTTC

D: NA
J: TRBJ2-2
V: TRBV19
length: 13
size: NA
CDR3: CASSVTGTGELFF
DNA: TGTGCCAGTAGTGTCACGGGGACCGGGGAGCTGTTTTTT

D: NA
J: TRBJ1-5
V: TRBV5-6
length: 14
size: NA
CDR3: CASSGGFSNQPQHF
DNA: TGTGCCAGCAGTGGGGGGTTTAGCAATCAGCCCCAGCATTTT

D: TRBD1
J: TRBJ1-2
V: TRBV3-1/TRBV3-2
length: 15
size: NA
CDR3: CASSPRDRSGHGYTF
DNA: TGTGCCAGCAGCCCCAGGGACAGATCGGGACATGGCTACACCTTC

D: NA
J: TRBJ1-5
V: TRBV27
length: 13
size: NA
CDR3: CASSLHRNQPQHF
DNA: TGTGCCAGCAGTTTACACAGAAATCAGCCCCAGCATTTT

D: NA
J: TRBJ1-5
V: TRBV18
length: 12
size: NA
CDR3: CASSEANQPQHF
DNA: TGTGCCAGCTCAGAGGCCAATCAGCCCCAGCATTTT

D: NA
J: TRBJ1-6
V: TRBV3-1/TRBV3-2
length: 19
size: NA
CDR3: CASSQDPPRKTVYNSPLHF
DNA: TGTGCCAGCAGCCAAGACCCACCGCGGAAGACAGTTTATAATTCACCCCTCCACTTT

D: NA
J: TRBJ1-5
V: TRBV7-2
length: 16
size: NA
CDR3: CASSPQAGGRDQPQHF
DNA: TGTGCCAGCAGCCCTCAAGCGGGGGGCAGGGATCAGCCCCAGCATTTT

D: TRBD1
J: TRBJ1-1
V: TRBV6-5
length: 14
size: NA
CDR3: CASRTGGWVTEAFF
DNA: TGTGCCAGCAGGACAGGGGGCTGGGTCACTGAAGCTTTCTTT

D: NA
J: TRBJ1-4
V: TRBV19
length: 13
size: NA
CDR3: CASSIDRDEKLFF
DNA: TGTGCCAGTAGTATAGATCGGGATGAAAAACTGTTTTTT

D: NA
J: TRBJ1-5
V: TRBV19
length: 15
size: NA
CDR3: CASSKTSGVNQPQHF
DNA: TGTGCCAGTAGTAAGACGTCGGGGGTGAATCAGCCCCAGCATTTT

D: TRBD1
J: TRBJ2-4
V: TRBV6-6
length: 15
size: once
CDR3: CAARGQAGQENIQYF
DNA: TGTGCCGCACGGGGACAGGCGGGTCAAGAAAACATTCAGTACTTC

D: NA
J: TRBJ1-3
V: TRBV6-2/TRBV6-3
length: 15
size: NA
CDR3: CASSSGSFTGNTIYF
DNA: TGTGCCAGCAGTTCGGGAAGTTTTACTGGAAACACCATATATTTT

D: NA
J: TRBJ1-6
V: TRBV18
length: 15
size: NA
CDR3: CASSPPGRVNSPLHF
DNA: TGTGCCAGCTCACCACCTGGCAGGGTCAATTCACCCCTCCACTTT

D: TRBD1
J: TRBJ1-3
V: TRBV7-8
length: 17
size: NA
CDR3: CASSDRTGKISGNTIYF
DNA: TGTGCCAGCAGCGACAGGACAGGGAAAATCTCTGGAAACACCATATATTTT

D: NA
J: TRBJ2-3
V: TRBV18
length: 14
size: NA
CDR3: CASSPGQYTDTQYF
DNA: TGTGCCAGCTCACCAGGACAGTACACAGATACGCAGTATTTT

D: NA
J: TRBJ1-5
V: TRBV19
length: 18
size: NA
CDR3: CASSNDRITRYSNQPQHF
DNA: TGTGCCAGTAGTAATGACAGGATTACTAGATATAGCAATCAGCCCCAGCATTTT

D: NA
J: TRBJ1-1
V: TRBV7-2
length: 13
size: NA
CDR3: CASSSVNQPEAFF
DNA: TGTGCCAGCAGCTCGGTCAACCAACCCGAAGCTTTCTTT

D: TRBD1
J: TRBJ1-2
V: TRBV28
length: 14
size: NA
CDR3: CASRRTGGNYGYTF
DNA: TGTGCCAGCAGAAGGACAGGGGGAAACTATGGCTACACCTTC

D: NA
J: TRBJ1-5
V: TRBV3-1/TRBV3-2
length: 13
size: NA
CDR3: CASSLQGIQPQHF
DNA: TGTGCCAGCAGCCTACAGGGTATTCAGCCCCAGCATTTT

D: TRBD1
J: TRBJ1-5
V: TRBV27
length: 16
size: NA
CDR3: CASSPTSTGGNQPQHF
DNA: TGTGCCAGCAGTCCGACCTCGACAGGGGGCAATCAGCCCCAGCATTTT

D: TRBD1
J: TRBJ1-2
V: TRBV4-1
length: 15
size: NA
CDR3: CASSPSTGTGGPITF
DNA: TGCGCCAGCAGCCCTTCAACTGGGACAGGGGGCCCAATCACGTTC

D: NA
J: TRBJ1-2
V: TRBV15
length: 12
size: NA
CDR3: CATSGAGYGYTF
DNA: TGTGCCACCTCAGGGGCGGGCTATGGCTACACCTTC

D: NA
J: TRBJ1-6
V: TRBV7-2
length: 14
size: NA
CDR3: CASSFPGDGSPLHF
DNA: TGTGCCAGCAGCTTTCCCGGGGATGGTTCACCCCTCCACTTT

D: TRBD2
J: TRBJ2-2
V: TRBV7-3
length: 16
size: NA
CDR3: CASSLLAGWDTGELFF
DNA: TGTGCCAGCAGCCTACTAGCGGGGTGGGACACCGGGGAGCTGTTTTTT

D: NA
J: TRBJ1-1
V: TRBV6-5
length: 12
size: NA
CDR3: CASRRGGTEAFF
DNA: TGTGCCAGCCGCAGGGGAGGGACTGAAGCTTTCTTT

D: TRBD1
J: TRBJ1-1
V: TRBV3-1/TRBV3-2
length: 13
size: once
CDR3: CASRQTGAAEAFF
DNA: TGTGCCAGCAGACAGACAGGGGCCGCTGAAGCTTTCTTT

D: TRBD2
J: TRBJ2-5
V: TRBV7-6
length: 15
size: few
CDR3: CASSPETSGIETQYF
DNA: TGTGCCAGCAGCCCAGAGACTAGCGGGATCGAGACCCAGTACTTC

D: TRBD2
J: TRBJ2-5
V: TRBV11-1
length: 13
size: NA
CDR3: CASSPTSGMTQYF
DNA: TGTGCCAGCAGCCCGACTAGCGGAATGACCCAGTACTTC

D: NA
J: TRBJ2-2
V: TRBV28
length: 14
size: NA
CDR3: CASTQGLSTGELFF
DNA: TGTGCCAGCACCCAGGGACTTTCCACCGGGGAGCTGTTTTTT

D: TRBD1
J: TRBJ1-5
V: TRBV5-6
length: 17
size: NA
CDR3: CASSLGTGALSNQPQHF
DNA: TGTGCCAGCAGCTTGGGGACAGGGGCGTTAAGCAATCAGCCCCAGCATTTT

D: NA
J: TRBJ1-5
V: TRBV3-1/TRBV3-2
length: 12
size: NA
CDR3: CASSPTGGPQHF
DNA: TGTGCCAGCAGCCCAACAGGTGGCCCCCAGCATTTT

D: NA
J: TRBJ2-2
V: TRBV6-6
length: 16
size: NA
CDR3: CASSYSRAKAAGELFF
DNA: TGTGCCAGCAGTTACTCGAGGGCGAAAGCGGCCGGGGAGCTGTTTTTT

D: TRBD1
J: TRBJ2-2
V: TRBV11-2
length: 15
size: NA
CDR3: CASRRTGLNTGELFF
DNA: TGTGCCAGCAGGCGGACAGGGCTCAACACCGGGGAGCTGTTTTTT

D: NA
J: TRBJ2-5
V: TRBV5-8
length: 17
size: few
CDR3: CASSLGTGTRATETQYF
DNA: TGTGCCAGCAGCTTGGGCACAGGGACCCGGGCAACGGAGACCCAGTACTTC

D: NA
J: TRBJ2-6
V: TRBV19
length: 18
size: NA
CDR3: CASSMVGQYSSGANVLTF
DNA: TGTGCCAGTAGTATGGTGGGGCAATACAGTTCTGGGGCCAACGTCCTGACTTTC

D: TRBD1
J: TRBJ2-1
V: TRBV19
length: 18
size: NA
CDR3: CASARTGSRPGLYNEQFF
DNA: TGTGCCAGTGCTAGGACAGGGTCGCGGCCCGGGCTCTACAATGAGCAGTTCTTC

D: TRBD2
J: TRBJ2-1
V: TRBV7-8
length: 16
size: NA
CDR3: CASSLTIAGVYNEQFF
DNA: TGTGCCAGCAGCCTCACCATAGCGGGGGTTTACAATGAGCAGTTCTTC

D: TRBD2
J: TRBJ2-5
V: TRBV29-1
length: 14
size: NA
CDR3: CSACDGGYGETQYF
DNA: TGCAGCGCCTGCGACGGGGGGTATGGGGAGACCCAGTACTTC

D: TRBD2
J: TRBJ2-7
V: TRBV4-2
length: 16
size: NA
CDR3: CASSQRNAGLHYEQYF
DNA: TGTGCCAGCAGCCAAAGGAACGCGGGACTACACTACGAGCAGTACTTC

D: NA
J: TRBJ1-3
V: TRBV3-1/TRBV3-2
length: 14
size: NA
CDR3: CASSPADSGNTIYF
DNA: TGTGCCAGCAGCCCCGCGGACTCAGGAAACACCATATATTTT

D: NA
J: TRBJ2-1
V: TRBV27
length: 15
size: NA
CDR3: CASSLLVSSYNEQFF
DNA: TGTGCCAGCAGTTTATTGGTGAGCTCCTACAATGAGCAGTTCTTC

D: NA
J: TRBJ1-4
V: TRBV13
length: 13
size: few
CDR3: CASSLGGREKLFF
DNA: TGTGCCAGCAGCCTCGGAGGAAGGGAAAAACTGTTTTTT

D: NA
J: TRBJ1-2
V: TRBV28
length: 12
size: NA
CDR3: CASSLSPGTPTF
DNA: TGTGCCAGCAGTTTAAGTCCAGGGACACCTACCTTC

D: NA
J: TRBJ2-7
V: TRBV5-4
length: 12
size: NA
CDR3: CASSSRVTEQYF
DNA: TGTGCCAGCAGCTCCCGGGTCACCGAGCAGTACTTC

D: TRBD2
J: TRBJ2-1
V: TRBV7-2
length: 18
size: NA
CDR3: CASSSGTSGGVSYNEQFF
DNA: TGTGCCAGCAGCTCAGGGACTAGCGGGGGGGTCTCCTACAATGAGCAGTTCTTC

D: TRBD1
J: TRBJ2-7
V: TRBV18
length: 15
size: NA
CDR3: CASSPNRDRAYEQYF
DNA: TGTGCCAGCTCACCAAATCGGGACAGAGCTTACGAGCAGTACTTC

D: TRBD1
J: TRBJ1-3
V: TRBV3-1/TRBV3-2
length: 16
size: NA
CDR3: CASSRNQGGAGNTIYF
DNA: TGTGCCAGCAGCCGGAATCAGGGGGGAGCTGGAAACACCATATATTTT

D: NA
J: TRBJ1-1
V: TRBV24-1
length: 14
size: once
CDR3: CATSGGLENTEAFF
DNA: TGTGCCACCAGTGGAGGGCTCGAGAACACTGAAGCTTTCTTT

D: TRBD2
J: TRBJ2-3
V: TRBV4-3
length: 15
size: few
CDR3: CASSQDGTMKYTQYF
DNA: TGCGCCAGCAGCCAAGATGGGACTATGAAGTATACGCAGTATTTT

D: NA
J: TRBJ1-2
V: TRBV7-9
length: 16
size: NA
CDR3: CASSLAIFERSYGYTF
DNA: TGTGCCAGCAGCTTAGCCATTTTCGAGCGGAGCTACGGCTACACCTTC

D: TRBD2
J: TRBJ2-1
V: TRBV29-1
length: 14
size: NA
CDR3: CSVGGVAGYNEQFF
DNA: TGCAGCGTGGGGGGTGTAGCGGGGTATAATGAGCAGTTCTTC

D: NA
J: TRBJ1-1
V: TRBV5-1
length: 12
size: once
CDR3: CASSLGESGAFF
DNA: TGCGCCAGCAGCTTGGGGGAGTCCGGAGCTTTCTTT

D: TRBD1
J: TRBJ1-1
V: TRBV29-1
length: 17
size: once
CDR3: CSVAIPGQAEMNTEAFF
DNA: TGCAGCGTTGCCATACCGGGACAGGCTGAGATGAACACTGAAGCTTTCTTT

D: TRBD1
J: TRBJ1-5
V: TRBV28
length: 14
size: NA
CDR3: CASSRQGSNQPQHF
DNA: TGTGCCAGCAGCCGACAGGGAAGCAATCAGCCCCAGCATTTT